These 18 T cell receptor beta chains came from one sample sequenced in a study of cytomegalovirus exposure and HLA in healthy donors. Data came from immunoSEQ multiplex PCR; TCRdb stores just in-frame clones and leaves some out. This sample carries more than 250,000 clones, about nine tenths of them seen once, and the ten largest clones take about 1.2%. Sequencing was carried out using PBMCs. The receptors originated from a woman in her thirties in good health and CMV-seropositive.

The chain has TRBV4-1 and TRBJ2-7; a possible D gene is TRBD2 (5 bases). Germline CDR1 is MGHRA and CDR2 is YSYEKL. This CDR3 has 15 residues. Trimming cost V 0 bases and J 1 base, with 10 bases left between them. The CDR3 region has the DNA TGCGCCAGCAGCCAAGATCCCGGGAAGTCCTACGAGCAGTACTTC. Translated: CASSQDPGKSYEQYF.

This clone has a count of ten or more. V usage is TRBV30 and J usage is TRBJ2-7; no reliable D call. Germline V gene lookup returns CDR1 GTSNPN and CDR2 SVGIG (reference sequence). V lost 5 bases and J lost 0, with 5 bases in between. This CDR3 spans 11 amino acids. The CDR3 DNA reads as TGTGCCTGGGGGGACTCCTACGAGCAGTACTTC. The encoded protein is CAWGDSYEQYF.

This sequence joins TRBV6-5 and TRBJ1-2; D perhaps matches TRBD1 (6 bases). V was clipped by 7 bases and J by 6 bases, with 18 bases between them. The germline V gene encodes CDR1 MNHEY and CDR2 SVGAGI. The CDR3 spans 14 residues. CDR3 in DNA: TGTGCCAGCACTGACAGGCTAATATCGGATGGCTACACCTTC. Its protein product is CASTDRLISDGYTF.

This clone was detected only once. This chain connects TRBV7-9 to TRBJ1-1; 11 nucleotides line up with TRBD1. CDR3 length: 18 residues. The junction had 13 bases not matched to a gene; V was cut back by 6 bases and J by 1 base. Looked up from germline, CDR1 is SEHNR and CDR2 is FQNEAQ (reference sequence). This CDR3 is CASRPTGDRGSWNTEAFF. CDR3 DNA sequence: TGTGCCAGCAGACCGACCGGGGACAGGGGGTCTTGGAACACTGAAGCTTTCTTT.

The gene calls are TRBV7-2 and TRBJ2-1; D is possibly TRBD2 (6 bases). Trimming removed 6 bases at V and 5 bases at J, with 14 bases between. The CDR3 is 14 amino acids. CDR1 and CDR2 from the germline V gene are SGHTA and FQGNSA. The CDR3, as DNA: TGTGCCAGCAGTTTGAGTCGGGGGAACAATGAGCAGTTCTTC. This encodes CASSLSRGNNEQFF.

The chain joins TRBV2 to TRBJ1-1; the D is unclear. With 1 base removed from V and 3 bases from J, the gap between germline ends came to 12 bases. The CDR3 loop spans 15 amino acids. Germline V gene lookup returns CDR1 SNHLY and CDR2 FYNNEI. The CDR3 loop is CASSEVSHGDTEAFF. The CDR3 DNA reads TGTGCCAGCAGTGAAGTCTCACATGGGGACACTGAAGCTTTCTTT.

The chain couples TRBV7-3 to TRBJ1-1, with D hard to call. V lost 5 bases, J lost 0 bases, and 10 bases lay in between. The CDR3 consists of 14 residues. In germline, CDR1 is SGHTA, CDR2 FQGTGA. The CDR3 loop reads CASSPSSMNTEAFF. The CDR3 DNA follows: TGTGCCAGCAGCCCCAGCTCAATGAACACTGAAGCTTTCTTT. Variable domain in full (rest from reference TRBV7-3 and TRBJ1-1): GAGVSQTPSNKVTEKGKYVELRCDPISGHTALYWYRQSLGQGPEFLIYFQGTGAADDSGLPNDRFFAVRPEGSVSTLKIQRTERGDSAVYLCASSPSSMNTEAFFGQGTRLTVV.

V is TRBV18 and J is TRBJ2-1; tentative D call: TRBD1 (6 bases). This CDR3 is 18 amino acids long. The germline gives CDR1 KGHSH, CDR2 LQKENI. V was clipped by 1 base and J by 8 bases, with 24 bases between them. The CDR3 coding sequence is TGTGCCAGCTCACCACGACGTACGTTAGGACAGACAACACATGAGCAGTTCTTC. This sequence encodes CASSPRRTLGQTTHEQFF. Based on the CDR3 plus reference TRBV18 and TRBJ2-1, the full variable domain is NAGVMQNPRHLVRRRGQEARLRCSPMKGHSHVYWYRQLPEEGLKFMVYLQKENIIDESGMPKERFSAEFPKEGPSILRIQQVVRGDSAAYFCASSPRRTLGQTTHEQFFGPGTRLTVL.

The chain combines TRBV15 with TRBJ2-1, with 12 bases matching TRBD2. The CDR3 runs 14 residues. CDR1 and CDR2 from the germline V gene are LNHNV and YYDKDF (reference sequence). J lost 11 bases, V lost 2 bases, and 4 bases had no gene match. DNA for the CDR3: TGTGCCACCAGCAGATCTAGCGGGGGGGTAAAGCAGTTCTTC. As protein: CATSRSSGGVKQFF. Looking up the rest from reference TRBV15 and TRBJ2-1 gives the full variable domain: DAMVIQNPRYQVTQFGKPVTLSCSQTLNHNVMYWYQQKSSQAPKLLFHYYDKDFNNEADTPDNFQSRRPNTSFCFLDIRSPGLGDTAMYLCATSRSSGGVKQFFGPGTRLTVL.

V and J are TRBV30 and TRBJ1-2, with 7 bases lining up with TRBD1. This CDR3 has 15 residues. CDR1 is GTSNPN and CDR2 is SVGIG in the germline V gene (reference sequence). The J segment lost 4 bases and the V segment lost 5 bases, leaving 13 bases of the junction unmatched. The CDR3 loop is CAWGRQGETFYGYTF. The CDR3 bases are TGTGCCTGGGGACGGCAGGGGGAAACTTTCTATGGCTACACCTTC.

This clone was counted many times. The sample has other DNA sequences that encode this CDR3 too. Written as DNA, the CDR3 is TGTGCCAGCAGTTTAAGGCGTCAAGAGACCCAGTACTTC. Translated, it gives CASSLRRQETQYF. This chain connects TRBV27 to TRBJ2-5; D is undetermined. The CDR3 totals 13 residues. Per the germline V gene, CDR1 is MNHEY and CDR2 is SMNVEV (reference sequence). V shed 2 bases and J shed 2 bases, with 6 bases lying between them.

The rearrangement joins TRBV5-1 to TRBJ2-1; TRBD1 might be the D (6 bases). V lost 0 bases, J lost 2 bases, and 12 bases lay in between. This CDR3 comprises 16 residues. Germline V CDR1 and CDR2: SGHRS, YFSETQ. The CDR3 DNA follows: TGCGCCAGCAGCTTGGTGTCCCAGGGGACCTACAATGAGCAGTTCTTC. The encoded protein is CASSLVSQGTYNEQFF.

V and J are TRBV28 and TRBJ1-3; weak D call: TRBD1 (5 bases). V was cut by 7 bases and J by 0 bases, with 10 bases left in between. This CDR3 comprises 14 residues. CDR1 MDHEN and CDR2 SYDVKM come from the germline V gene. The CDR3 DNA sequence: TGTGCCAGCATCCGACAGTTCTCTGGAAACACCATATATTTT. It specifies CASIRQFSGNTIYF.

The genes are TRBV27 and TRBJ2-2; TRBD1 agrees at 10 bases. From germline, CDR1 is MNHEY and CDR2 SMNVEV (reference sequence). The V segment lost 3 bases and the J segment 3 bases; nucleotides outside the gene matches: 4. CDR3 size: 16 residues. CDR3 DNA sequence: TGTGCCAGCAGTTTGACAGGGGGCAAGGACACCGGGGAGCTGTTTTTT. This gives the protein CASSLTGGKDTGELFF.

The chain carries TRBV5-8 and TRBJ2-3; 9 bases are a match to TRBD2. V dropped 3 bases and J dropped 4; count of bases not matched to a gene: 6. Looked up from germline, CDR1 is SGHTS and CDR2 is YDEGEE. The CDR3 runs 15 residues. The CDR3, as DNA: TGTGCCAGCAGCTCGGGCGGGGGGGACGCAGATACGCAGTATTTT. The encoded protein is CASSSGGGDADTQYF.

This clone appeared a single time. The chain employs TRBV27 and TRBJ1-2, with D possibly matching TRBD1 (6 bases). The germline V and J ends were trimmed by 2 bases and 7 bases, with 8 bases remaining between them. The germline CDR1 and CDR2 sequences are MNHEY and SMNVEV (reference sequence). The CDR3 contains 12 residues. The CDR3 coding sequence is TGTGCCAGCAGTTTAGGGGGCGTTGGCTACACCTTC. Translating it yields CASSLGGVGYTF.

CDR3 in DNA: TGCGCCAGCAATCTTGGGCTAGCGGGGGGAGCCTACTACGAGCAGTACTTC. Its protein is CASNLGLAGGAYYEQYF. V usage is TRBV5-1 and J usage is TRBJ2-7; 11 nucleotides match TRBD2. The CDR3 runs 17 residues. V was pared by 6 bases and J by 3 bases, with 14 bases of the junction left unmatched. Germline loops: CDR1 SGHRS, CDR2 YFSETQ.

The CDR3 protein is CSAGTDTQYF. The CDR3 DNA follows: TGCAGCGCTGGGACAGATACGCAGTATTTT. V and J are TRBV29-1 and TRBJ2-3; D not certain. Trimming pared 7 bases from V and 3 bases from J, leaving 5 bases between. Looked up from germline, CDR1 is SQVTM and CDR2 is ANQGSEA. The CDR3 extends over 10 amino acids.